This T cell receptor (beta chain) originates from a study of T cells in Graves' hyperthyroidism and ophthalmopathy. The CDR3 is made up of 14 amino acids. Trimming removed 3 bases at V and 3 bases at J, with 12 bases between. The germline V gene has CDR1 SGHRS and CDR2 YFSETQ. With respect to this clonotype: It may be a read error: a sequence one base away is much more abundant.

TCR beta CDR3 regions were amplified from RNA transcripts. First-round RT-PCR with HTBI primers amplified the TCR CDR3 region. TCRdb re-called the multiplex PCR reads with MiXCR, one entry per CDR3 protein. The sample shows some 500,000 distinct CDR3 sequences, approximately 15% of them seen only once. No ophthalmopathy progression within 18 months constituted stable Graves' hyperthyroidism. The V gene is TRBV5-1, the J gene TRBJ1-1; D not resolved. Sequenced material: blood. This TCR derives from a young woman with Graves' hyperthyroidism. Here the CDR3 reads CASSWSGLDTEAFF. Written as DNA, the CDR3 is TGCGCCAGCAGCTGGTCGGGATTGGACACTGAAGCTTTCTTT.